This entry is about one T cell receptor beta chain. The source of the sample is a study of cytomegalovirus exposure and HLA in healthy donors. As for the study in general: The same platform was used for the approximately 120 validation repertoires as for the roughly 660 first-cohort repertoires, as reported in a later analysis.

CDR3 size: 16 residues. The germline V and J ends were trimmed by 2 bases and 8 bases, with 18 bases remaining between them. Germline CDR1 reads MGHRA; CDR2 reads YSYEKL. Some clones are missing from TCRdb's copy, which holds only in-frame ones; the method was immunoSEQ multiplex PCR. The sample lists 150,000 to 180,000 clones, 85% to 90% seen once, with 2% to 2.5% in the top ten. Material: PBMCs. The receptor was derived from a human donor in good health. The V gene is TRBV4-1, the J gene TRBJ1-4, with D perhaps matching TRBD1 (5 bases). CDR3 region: CASSQPGGGGSEKLFF. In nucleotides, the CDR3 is TGCGCCAGCAGCCAACCGGGTGGGGGGGGTAGCGAAAAACTGTTTTTT.